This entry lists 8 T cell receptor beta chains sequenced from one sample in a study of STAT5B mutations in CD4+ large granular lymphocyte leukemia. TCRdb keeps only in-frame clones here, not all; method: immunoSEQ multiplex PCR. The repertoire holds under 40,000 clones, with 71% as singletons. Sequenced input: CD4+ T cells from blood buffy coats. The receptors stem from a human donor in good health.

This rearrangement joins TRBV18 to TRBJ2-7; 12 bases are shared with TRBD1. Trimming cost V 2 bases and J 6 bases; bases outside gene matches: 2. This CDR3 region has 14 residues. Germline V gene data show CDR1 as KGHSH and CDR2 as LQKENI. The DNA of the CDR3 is TGTGCCAGCTCACCAGGGACAGGGGGCACCGAGCAGTACTTC. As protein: CASSPGTGGTEQYF.

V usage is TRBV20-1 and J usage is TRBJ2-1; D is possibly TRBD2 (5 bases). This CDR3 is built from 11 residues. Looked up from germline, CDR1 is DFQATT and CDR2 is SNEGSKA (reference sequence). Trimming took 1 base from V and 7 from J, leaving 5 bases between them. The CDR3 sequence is CSARGGNEQFF. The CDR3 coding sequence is TGCAGTGCTAGAGGCGGGAATGAGCAGTTCTTC.

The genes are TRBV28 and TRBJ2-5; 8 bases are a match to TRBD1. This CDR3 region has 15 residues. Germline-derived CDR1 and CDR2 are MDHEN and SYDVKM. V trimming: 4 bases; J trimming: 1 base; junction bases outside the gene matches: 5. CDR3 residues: CASSYAGGPQETQYF. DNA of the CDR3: TGTGCCAGCAGTTACGCAGGGGGCCCCCAAGAGACCCAGTACTTC.

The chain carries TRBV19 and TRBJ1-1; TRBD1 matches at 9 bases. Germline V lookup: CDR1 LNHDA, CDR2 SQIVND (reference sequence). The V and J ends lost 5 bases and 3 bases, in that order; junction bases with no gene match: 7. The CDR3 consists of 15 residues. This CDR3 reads CASSATGTGYTEAFF. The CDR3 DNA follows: TGTGCCAGTAGTGCCACCGGGACAGGGTACACTGAAGCTTTCTTT. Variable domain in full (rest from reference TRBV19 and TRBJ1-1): DGGITQSPKYLFRKEGQNVTLSCEQNLNHDAMYWYRQDPGQGLRLIYYSQIVNDFQKGDIAEGYSVSREKKESFPLTVTSAQKNPTAFYLCASSATGTGYTEAFFGQGTRLTVV.

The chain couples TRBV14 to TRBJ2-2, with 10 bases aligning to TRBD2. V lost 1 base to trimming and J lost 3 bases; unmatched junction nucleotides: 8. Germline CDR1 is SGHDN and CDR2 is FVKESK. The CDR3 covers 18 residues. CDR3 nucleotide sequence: TGTGCCAGCAGCCAAGTAGCGAGCGGGGGGGCCTACACCGGGGAGCTGTTTTTT. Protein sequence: CASSQVASGGAYTGELFF.

The CDR3 loop reads CASTSLRTSEAFF. Written as DNA, the CDR3 is TGTGCCAGCACCTCCTTAAGGACCTCTGAAGCTTTCTTT. The rearrangement uses TRBV2 and TRBJ1-1; no firm D call. This CDR3 spans 13 amino acids. V was trimmed by 7 bases and J by 6 bases, leaving 15 bases between them. Germline V CDR1 and CDR2: SNHLY, FYNNEI.

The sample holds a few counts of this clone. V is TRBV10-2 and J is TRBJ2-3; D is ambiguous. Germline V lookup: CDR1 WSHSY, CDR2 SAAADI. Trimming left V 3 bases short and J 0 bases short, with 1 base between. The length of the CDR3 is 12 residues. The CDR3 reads CASSDSTDTQYF. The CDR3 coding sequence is TGCGCCAGCAGTGACAGCACAGATACGCAGTATTTT.

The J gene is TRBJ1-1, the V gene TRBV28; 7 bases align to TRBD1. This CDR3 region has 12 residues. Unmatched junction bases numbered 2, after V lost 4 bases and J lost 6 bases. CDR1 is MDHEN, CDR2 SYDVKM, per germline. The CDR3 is CASSSQGAEAFF. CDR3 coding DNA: TGTGCCAGCAGTTCCCAGGGGGCTGAAGCTTTCTTT. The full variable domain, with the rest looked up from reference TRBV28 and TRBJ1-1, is DVKVTQSSRYLVKRTGEKVFLECVQDMDHENMFWYRQDPGLGLRLIYFSYDVKMKEKGDIPEGYSVSREKKERFSLILESASTNQTSMYLCASSSQGAEAFFGQGTRLTVV.